This TCR beta chain was found in a study of identical twins. The cDNA had a unique molecular identifier and a template-switch universal primer site. TCRdb passed the 5' RACE reads through MiXCR, listing each CDR3 protein once. The table has around 1.7 million distinct CDR3 sequences, less than 35% seen once. A remark on this clonotype: Its specificity is unknown.

Study results and caveats: Clonotypes of the beta chain that were abundant in cord blood carried fewer insertions (memory repertoires showed none).

The germline gives CDR1 LGHDT, CDR2 YNNKEL (reference sequence). The CDR3 length is 16 residues. The V end lost 6 bases, the J end lost 0 bases, and 15 bases lay between the germline ends. The donors were all healthy and Caucasian. The specimen was cord blood. The clonotype originates from a newborn girl in good health. The chain combines TRBV3-1 with TRBJ2-1; D is possibly TRBD2 (6 bases). CDR3 amino acids: CASRPRSGSSYNEQFF. The CDR3 nucleotides read TGTGCCAGCAGGCCAAGATCCGGGAGCTCCTACAATGAGCAGTTCTTC.